This TCR beta chain is drawn from a study of beta chain features in type 1 diabetes. Study-level background: Patients shared similar age, gender and cell yields with healthy donors.

The authors reverse transcribed all of the isolated RNA, so sequencing captured expressed TCRB transcripts. Some clones are missing from TCRdb's copy, which holds only in-frame ones; the method was immunoSEQ multiplex PCR. Here the sample spans 500,000 to 850,000 clones, around 15% being singletons. CD4+ cells of the naive, central memory, regulatory and stem cell-like memory types were sorted via CD45RO/CCR7/CD25/CD127/CD95/CD27. Study-wide results and caveats: Type 1 diabetes patients showed a moderate but significant shortening of TCRB CDR3s in all four CD4+ subsets.

Worth noting for this clone: The antigen remains unidentified.

The V end was cut by 11 bases, the J end by 9 bases, with 11 bases between. This CDR3 is 10 amino acids long. CDR1 LGHNA and CDR2 YSLEER come from the germline V gene. The chain links TRBV4-3 to TRBJ2-1; D gene ambiguous. Sequencing used naive CD4+ T cells from blood. The clonotype was recovered from a man aged 18 to 30 with type 1 diabetes. In DNA, the CDR3 is TGCGCCCCCCTCGTGGGTGAGCAGTTCTTC. It encodes CAPLVGEQFF.